This record covers a single TCR beta chain. V lost 7 bases and J lost 2; bases outside the gene matches: 3. The CDR3 is 15 amino acids. The germline CDR1 and CDR2 sequences are SGHRS and YFSETQ. The entry originates in a study of blood T cell repertoires in COVID-19. Study as a whole: Samples taken during acute and convalescent COVID-19 were collected in the United States, Italy and Spain. From T cells, B-cell-depleted T cells, or PBMCs came the material, which was cDNA or gDNA.

In the original processing: Reference gene primers were amplified, and this amplification served to estimate nucleated cell counts. Profiled with immunoSEQ multiplex PCR; TCRdb holds only in-frame clones, not every one. V and J calls plus clone size are reproduced from that table; the DNA served to infer D and trimming. The table lists 100,000 to 120,000 clones, 76% of them singletons, with approximately 3.9% in the top ten. Material for sequencing was peripheral blood. The sequence was collected from a woman aged 80 or over with acute or convalescent COVID-19. This chain connects TRBV5-1 to TRBJ2-1, with TRBD2 matching over 13 bases. The DNA of the CDR3 is TGCGCCAGCCAGACTAGCGGGAGGACCTACAATGAGCAGTTCTTC. It is translated as CASQTSGRTYNEQFF.